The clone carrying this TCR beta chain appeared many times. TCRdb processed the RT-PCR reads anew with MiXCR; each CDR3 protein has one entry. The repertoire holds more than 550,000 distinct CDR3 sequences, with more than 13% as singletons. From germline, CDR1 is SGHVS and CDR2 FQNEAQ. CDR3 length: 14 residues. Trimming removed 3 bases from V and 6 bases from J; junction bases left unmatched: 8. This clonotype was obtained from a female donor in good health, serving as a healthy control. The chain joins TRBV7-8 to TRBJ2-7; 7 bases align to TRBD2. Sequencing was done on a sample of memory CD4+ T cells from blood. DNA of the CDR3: TGTGCCAGCAGCTTCCTCTCGACTAGCACCGAGCAGTACTTC. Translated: CASSFLSTSTEQYF.